The 19 T cell receptor beta chains below all came from one sample that was sequenced in a study of a mutant IDH1 vaccine in newly diagnosed glioma. Time point noted: week 5, during vaccination. Alongside topical imiquimod, each dose of vaccine comprised 300 ug of mutant IDH1 20-mer peptide. Their antigens remain unidentified. Sequencing used immunoSEQ multiplex PCR; TCRdb keeps in-frame clones, though not all of them. Seen here are around 38,000 clones, about 80% observed once, and the top ten hold approximately 22%. The sample in question was PBMCs, obtained from a glioma patient whose treatment included an IDH1 peptide vaccine. The receptors here all came from a man aged 25 to 40 with glioma.

The V and J genes are TRBV2 and TRBJ2-7; D is unresolved. The germline V gene has CDR1 SNHLY and CDR2 FYNNEI. Trimming pared 4 bases from V and 4 bases from J, leaving 14 bases between. The CDR3 is 14 residues long. The CDR3 region is CASSGGNLPYEQYF. The DNA of the CDR3 is TGTGCCAGCAGTGGTGGGAATCTTCCTTACGAGCAGTACTTC. Variable domain in full (rest from reference TRBV2 and TRBJ2-7): EPEVTQTPSHQVTQMGQEVILRCVPISNHLYFYWYRQILGQKVEFLVSFYNNEISEKSEIFDDQFSVERPDGSNFTLKIRSTKLEDSAMYFCASSGGNLPYEQYFGPGTRLTVT.

This clone came up a few times. The gene calls are TRBV7-9 and TRBJ1-6; D might be TRBD1 (5 bases). This CDR3 has 14 residues. Trimming removed 5 bases from V and 9 bases from J, with 14 bases in between. Germline values: CDR1 SEHNR, CDR2 FQNEAQ (reference sequence). The CDR3 here is CASSKGTGFSPLHF. The CDR3 DNA is TGTGCCAGCAGCAAGGGGACCGGCTTTTCACCCCTCCACTTT.

The V and J genes are TRBV15 and TRBJ1-3; TRBD1 matches 9 bases. V lost 2 bases to trimming and J lost 2 bases; unmatched junction nucleotides: 7. Germline CDR1 is LNHNV and CDR2 is YYDKDF (reference sequence). The CDR3 sequence is 17 residues long. The CDR3 DNA reads TGTGCCACCAGCAGAACCGGGACAGGGTCTCCTGGAAACACCATATATTTT. Translation: CATSRTGTGSPGNTIYF.

The V and J genes are TRBV5-4 and TRBJ1-1; D gene uncertain. The length of the CDR3 is 14 residues. Trimming removed 0 bases from V and 5 bases from J, with 11 bases in between. Germline V gives CDR1 SGHNT, CDR2 YYREEE (reference sequence). CDR3 coding DNA: TGTGCCAGCAGCTTGGAACACGTGCGGACTGAAGCTTTCTTT. The encoded protein is CASSLEHVRTEAFF. Supplemented by reference TRBV5-4 and TRBJ1-1, the full variable domain reads ETGVTQSPTHLIKTRGQQVTLRCSSQSGHNTVSWYQQALGQGPQFIFQYYREEENGRGNFPPRFSGLQFPNYSSELNVNALELDDSALYLCASSLEHVRTEAFFGQGTRLTVV.

V gene TRBV2 combines with J gene TRBJ2-1; D perhaps matches TRBD1 (6 bases). Per germline, CDR1 SNHLY and CDR2 FYNNEI. V was trimmed by 3 bases and J by 6 bases, leaving 12 bases between them. CDR3 length: 14 amino acids. In DNA, the CDR3 is TGTGCCAGCAGTGAGTTAGGGGGAAGCAATGAGCAGTTCTTC. Residues: CASSELGGSNEQFF.

The chain combines TRBV6-1 with TRBJ1-1; 7 nucleotides agree with TRBD1. This CDR3 has 14 residues. CDR1 and CDR2 from the germline V gene are MNHNS and SASEGT. V lost 7 bases, J lost 3 bases, and 8 bases stayed unmatched. The CDR3 nucleotides are TGTGCCAGCATCGACAGGGTGTGGGACACTGAAGCTTTCTTT. Protein sequence: CASIDRVWDTEAFF.

V gene TRBV7-2 combines with J gene TRBJ1-5; D unclear. The CDR3 is made up of 16 amino acids. Per the germline V gene, CDR1 is SGHTA and CDR2 is FQGNSA. V gave up 1 base and J gave up 1 base, with 11 bases separating them. The CDR3 DNA follows: TGTGCCAGCAGCTTAGAGTTCGGGGAAAGCAATCAGCCCCAGCATTTT. It is translated as CASSLEFGESNQPQHF. The complete variable domain, with remaining parts taken from reference TRBV7-2 and TRBJ1-5, reads GAGVSQSPSNKVTEKGKDVELRCDPISGHTALYWYRQSLGQGLEFLIYFQGNSAPDKSGLPSDRFSAERTGGSVSTLTIQRTQQEDSAVYLCASSLEFGESNQPQHFGDGTRLSIL.

The chain's CDR3 is CAITAGGLRDSPLHF. Written as DNA, the CDR3 is TGTGCCATCACCGCCGGGGGGCTAAGGGATTCACCCCTCCACTTT. The V and J genes are TRBV10-3 and TRBJ1-6, with a possible D match to TRBD1 (6 bases). The CDR3 loop spans 15 amino acids. Per germline, CDR1 ENHRY and CDR2 SYGVKD. Trimming stripped 7 bases from V and 8 bases from J, with 18 bases between.

The chain recombines TRBV5-5 with TRBJ2-5; D unresolved. V dropped 4 bases and J dropped 4 bases, with 20 bases sitting between them. This CDR3 region has 16 residues. The germline V gene has CDR1 SGHKS and CDR2 YYEKEE (reference sequence). CDR3 nucleotide sequence: TGTGCCAGCAGCCTGGTCCCGGGCGGAGACTCAGAGACCCAGTACTTC. Translated, it gives CASSLVPGGDSETQYF.

This clone was seen more than once but under ten times. The chain uses TRBV7-9 and TRBJ2-2, with D possibly being TRBD1 (6 bases). Germline assignment: CDR1 SEHNR and CDR2 FQNEAQ (reference sequence). This CDR3 spans 13 amino acids. Trimming removed 3 bases at V and 5 bases at J, with 7 bases between. CDR3 coding DNA: TGTGCCAGCAGCTTCGACAGGACCGGGGAGCTGTTTTTT. Translating it yields CASSFDRTGELFF.

The chain recombines TRBV25-1 with TRBJ2-1; a possible D gene is TRBD2 (5 bases). Germline values: CDR1 MGHDK, CDR2 SYGVNS. Trimming cost V 6 bases and J 2 bases, with 11 bases left between them. There are 14 residues in the CDR3. The CDR3 reads CASSVRDTYNEQFF. The CDR3 DNA reads as TGTGCCAGCAGCGTGAGGGATACCTACAATGAGCAGTTCTTC.

This chain joins TRBV11-2 and TRBJ2-6; D might be TRBD2 (5 bases). CDR1 is SGHAT and CDR2 is FQNNGV in the germline V gene. V was cut by 1 base and J by 2 bases, with 6 bases left in between. This CDR3 comprises 15 residues. The CDR3 region is CASSLAGAGANVLTF. The DNA for the CDR3 is TGTGCCAGCAGCTTAGCCGGGGCTGGGGCCAACGTCCTGACTTTC.

A single count supports this clone. The chain recombines TRBV5-4 with TRBJ2-1; tentative D call: TRBD2 (6 bases). V was clipped by 6 bases and J by 3 bases, with 10 bases between them. The CDR3 runs 13 residues. The germline CDR1 and CDR2 sequences are SGHNT and YYREEE (reference sequence). CDR3 sequence: CASTPAGYNEQFF. CDR3 coding DNA: TGTGCCAGCACCCCAGCGGGCTACAATGAGCAGTTCTTC.

The V and J genes are TRBV30 and TRBJ1-1; D call uncertain. Looked up from germline, CDR1 is GTSNPN and CDR2 is SVGIG (reference sequence). CDR3 length: 13 residues. V dropped 2 bases and J dropped 7 bases, with 14 bases sitting between them. CDR3 bases: TGTGCCTGGAGTAGGGATATTCGGGGTGAAGCTTTCTTT. Encoded protein: CAWSRDIRGEAFF.

The chain combines TRBV9 with TRBJ2-2; 10 bases match TRBD1. From germline, CDR1 is SGDLS and CDR2 YYNGEE. The CDR3 covers 17 residues. V trimming: 3 bases; J trimming: 4 bases; junction bases outside the gene matches: 9. CDR3 DNA: TGTGCCAGCAGCGCCGAGTCAGACAGGGGGCCCACCGGGGAGCTGTTTTTT. It encodes CASSAESDRGPTGELFF.

The rearrangement uses TRBV7-9 and TRBJ1-4; 11 nucleotides align to TRBD1. This CDR3 is 15 amino acids long. Losses at the gene ends were 2 bases for V and 7 bases for J; bases not matched to a gene: 3. Germline values: CDR1 SEHNR, CDR2 FQNEAQ (reference sequence). CDR3 loop: CASSLTGTGGEKLFF. The CDR3 DNA reads as TGTGCCAGCAGCTTAACCGGGACAGGGGGTGAAAAACTGTTTTTT.

The chain recombines TRBV9 with TRBJ2-1; 11 bases align to TRBD2. Germline trimming cut 0 bases from V and 8 bases from J; bases unmatched to any gene: 4. CDR3 length: 15 residues. In germline, CDR1 is SGDLS, CDR2 YYNGEE. In DNA form, the CDR3 reads TGTGCCAGCAGCGTAGTTACTAGCGGGAGCGATGAGCAGTTCTTC. Its protein is CASSVVTSGSDEQFF.

This clone ranks as medium-sized. V is TRBV29-1 and J is TRBJ1-2; unclear D gene. The CDR3 runs to 16 residues. The germline gives CDR1 SQVTM, CDR2 ANQGSEA. CDR3 sequence reads: CRTPPRVPCAAYGYTF. The DNA for the CDR3 is TGCAGAACTCCACCGAGGGTCCCGTGCGCGGCCTATGGCTACACCTTC.

This clone was observed a few times. This sequence joins TRBV5-6 and TRBJ1-1; D gene ambiguous. Deletions cut 1 base from V and 6 bases from J, with 10 bases between. This CDR3 region has 13 residues. The germline CDR1 and CDR2 sequences are SGHDT and YYEEEE. The CDR3 DNA reads TGTGCCAGCAGCTTGTGGGGTTTCCCTGAAGCTTTCTTT. Translating it yields CASSLWGFPEAFF.